The sequence of this TCR beta chain was determined in a study of OX40 agonist ivuxolimab in advanced cancers. Study-level information: Patient treatment consisted of intravenous ivuxolimab administration every 2 weeks at 0.01 to 10 mg/kg. Overall study findings and caveats: CD8+ T cells showed, on average, more clonal expansion than CD4+ cells. At 0.1 to 3.0 mg/kg and by week 6, clonal expansion occurred in CD4+ and CD8+ blood T cells.

Comment on this clone: Its cognate antigen is unknown.

The CDR3 has 16 amino acids. Germline trimming cut 2 bases from V and 5 bases from J; bases unmatched to any gene: 7. Germline V CDR1 and CDR2: MNHGY, SAAAGT. The protocol was immunoSEQ multiplex PCR, while the TCRdb copy is restricted to in-frame clones and leaves out a portion. The data show 70,000 to 90,000 clones, with about 91% seen just once and 11% held by the top ten. This sequence was found in an adult with an advanced solid tumor such as melanoma, head and neck, liver or kidney cancer. Sequenced here: CD4+ or CD8+ T cells sorted from blood, sampled in a trial of the OX40 agonist ivuxolimab. The chain has TRBV6-8 and TRBJ1-5, with 9 bases matching TRBD1. The CDR3 spells CASSYQGQGWDQPQHF. The CDR3 bases are TGTGCCAGCAGTTACCAGGGACAGGGCTGGGATCAGCCCCAGCATTTT.